The present TCR beta chain was sequenced within a study of molecular identifiers for immune sequencing clone quantification. At the level of the study: In replicates, RNA from around 20,000 or 100,000 naive CD8 cells was divided five ways and four parts were sequenced.

There are a few counts of this clonotype. The antigen is not known. Methods described previously were used for bulk TCR libraries, and listed TCR primers were applied. TCRdb reprocessed the PCR reads with MiXCR, giving one entry per CDR3 protein. The sample holds roughly 630,000 distinct CDR3 sequences, 25% seen once. Study outcomes and limitations: More than 99% of effector molecules, versus under 1% of naive-cell molecules, belonged to clones above 20 RNA copies. Jurkat TCR RNA spiked in from one cell reportedly remained identifiable amid 970,000 or so naive cells.

The CDR3 runs 15 residues. Trimming removed 7 bases from V and 2 bases from J; junction bases left unmatched: 8. J is TRBJ2-3 and V is TRBV12-3 or TRBV12-4, with 8 nucleotides matching TRBD2. The sample consisted of naive CD8+ T cells from blood, with Jurkat cell RNA spiked in. Noted subset: FACS-sorted CD8+CD4-CCR7+CD45RA+ naive T cells. The sequence was obtained from a human donor in good health. Some libraries in this study had Jurkat cell RNA spiked in. The CDR3 DNA reads TGTGCCAGCACTCCGTCGGGGGGGTACACAGATACGCAGTATTTT. As protein: CASTPSGGYTDTQYF.